The present TCR beta chain was sequenced within a study of T cells in localized non-small cell lung cancer. Germline values: CDR1 SGHRS, CDR2 YFSETQ. The V end lost 0 bases, the J end lost 0 bases, and 15 bases lay between the germline ends. The CDR3 sequence is 17 residues long. Data came from immunoSEQ multiplex PCR; TCRdb stores just in-frame clones and leaves some out. The sample contains 70,000 or so clones, approximately 84% of which appear only once. The V and J genes are TRBV5-1 and TRBJ1-2, with D possibly matching TRBD1 (5 bases). The sample consisted of peripheral blood, taken before any cancer treatment. The source of this sequence is a female donor older than 55 with stage I lung adenocarcinoma. CDR3 DNA: TGCGCCAGCAGCTTGGTTGTTGGGGGTTCTTCTAACTATGGCTACACCTTC. Its translation is CASSLVVGGSSNYGYTF. Together with reference TRBV5-1 and TRBJ1-2, the CDR3 gives the full variable domain: KAGVTQTPRYLIKTRGQQVTLSCSPISGHRSVSWYQQTPGQGLQFLFEYFSETQRNKGNFPGRFSGRQFSNSRSEMNVSTLELGDSALYLCASSLVVGGSSNYGYTFGSGTRLTVV.